A single sample gave rise to the 14 T cell receptor beta chains below, sequenced in a study of blood T cell repertoires in COVID-19. Libraries were prepared by immunoSEQ multiplex PCR; TCRdb keeps only in-frame clonotypes and omits some of them. The sample lists over 120,000 clones, about 80% occurring once. The sample taken for sequencing was PBMCs or T cells enriched from blood (not recorded which). All receptors derive from a woman in her 50s who had recovered from COVID-19.

The chain recombines TRBV6-5 with TRBJ1-3, with a tentative D call TRBD1 (6 bases). Germline V CDR1 and CDR2: MNHEY, SVGAGI. The CDR3 is made up of 15 amino acids. V lost 2 bases to trimming and J lost 2 bases, with 10 bases between them. The CDR3 region has the DNA TGTGCCAGCAGTTACCACGACAGGCCTGGAAACACCATATATTTT. This gives the protein CASSYHDRPGNTIYF.

This rearrangement joins TRBV2 to TRBJ2-3; D unresolved. Germline CDR1 and CDR2: SNHLY and FYNNEI. Trimming left V 0 bases short and J 2 bases short, with 6 bases between. CDR3 length: 14 residues. The CDR3 loop is CASSEAGLTDTQYF. The CDR3 DNA sequence: TGTGCCAGCAGTGAAGCGGGCCTCACAGATACGCAGTATTTT.

The chain uses TRBV28 and TRBJ1-4; 7 bases map to TRBD1. Germline assignment: CDR1 MDHEN and CDR2 SYDVKM. V was clipped by 8 bases and J by 5 bases; unmatched bases: 8. This CDR3 contains 14 residues. The CDR3 spells CASFPQGKNEKLFF. The CDR3 DNA follows: TGTGCCAGCTTTCCACAGGGGAAAAATGAAAAACTGTTTTTT.

The CDR3 coding sequence is TGTGCCAGTCACCGGGACAGGGTCTCTGGAAACACCATATATTTT. It translates to CASHRDRVSGNTIYF. This chain uses TRBV6-5 with TRBJ1-3, with 9 bases identical to TRBD1. With 9 bases clipped from V and 0 bases from J, the junction kept 6 bases outside the gene matches. There are 15 residues in the CDR3. Germline CDR1 reads MNHEY; CDR2 reads SVGAGI.

V is TRBV9 and J is TRBJ2-2; D is undetermined. The CDR3 spans 15 residues. CDR1 SGDLS and CDR2 YYNGEE come from the germline V gene. V was clipped by 0 bases and J by 1 base, with 7 bases between them. The DNA of the CDR3 is TGTGCCAGCAGCGTAGCTGGGCGGAACACCGGGGAGCTGTTTTTT. Protein: CASSVAGRNTGELFF.

The gene calls are TRBV2 and TRBJ1-2; a weak D match, TRBD1 (5 bases). The V end lost 3 bases, the J end lost 4 bases, and 24 bases lay between the germline ends. The CDR3 runs to 18 residues. Germline V CDR1 and CDR2: SNHLY, FYNNEI. The DNA for the CDR3 is TGTGCCAGCAGTGAGGGGCCCCTGGCAGGCTTATACGGCTATGGCTACACCTTC. The encoded protein is CASSEGPLAGLYGYGYTF.

The chain carries TRBV21-1 and TRBJ1-2; the table's TRBD1 call for D was not verified on the DNA. TRBV21-1 is an annotated pseudogene. The CDR3 loop spans 13 amino acids. CDR3 residues: CASSKDRVYGYTF. DNA of the CDR3: TGTGCCAGCAGCAAAGACAGGGTCTATGGCTACACCTTC.

The genes are TRBV9 and TRBJ2-3, with unresolved D. The CDR3 totals 16 residues. Germline V CDR1 and CDR2: SGDLS, YYNGEE. The V gene lost 4 bases and the J gene lost 2 bases, with 17 bases spanning the gap. The CDR3 region has the DNA TGTGCCAGCAGCCTTCAGACTCTTACCCCCACAGATACGCAGTATTTT. Protein sequence: CASSLQTLTPTDTQYF.

V is TRBV28 and J is TRBJ1-2, with D unclear. From germline, CDR1 is MDHEN and CDR2 SYDVKM. Trimming cost V 7 bases and J 7 bases, with 13 bases left between them. The CDR3 sequence is 12 residues long. The CDR3 DNA reads TGTGCCAGCAAAGGCGCAGCGAGTGGCTACACCTTC. Encoded protein: CASKGAASGYTF.

This clone was found a few times. V gene TRBV2 combines with J gene TRBJ1-4; 9 bases agree with TRBD1. The germline CDR1 and CDR2 sequences are SNHLY and FYNNEI. CDR3 length equals 14 residues. V trimming: 4 bases; J trimming: 7 bases; junction bases outside the gene matches: 4. Here the CDR3 reads CASSVGTGPEKLFF. CDR3 DNA sequence: TGTGCCAGCAGTGTGGGGACAGGGCCTGAAAAACTGTTTTTT.

The chain carries TRBV28 and TRBJ1-2, with D possibly being TRBD1 (6 bases). This CDR3 spans 15 amino acids. The germline CDR1 and CDR2 sequences are MDHEN and SYDVKM. V was cut by 5 bases and J by 3 bases, with 16 bases left in between. The DNA for the CDR3 is TGTGCCAGCAGTACCGGGAGGGGGGCGGACTATGGCTACACCTTC. Translated, it gives CASSTGRGADYGYTF.

This chain connects TRBV4-2 to TRBJ1-1; D is possibly TRBD1 (5 bases). The CDR3 runs to 15 residues. With 3 bases removed from V and 0 bases from J, the gap between germline ends came to 11 bases. Germline CDR1 reads LGHNA; CDR2 reads YNFKEQ. The CDR3, as DNA: TGTGCCAGCAGCCAGGGGCTTGTCATGAACACTGAAGCTTTCTTT. It is translated as CASSQGLVMNTEAFF.

The gene calls are TRBV2 and TRBJ1-1; weak D call: TRBD1 (5 bases). Trimming removed 4 bases at V and 7 bases at J, with 16 bases between. Germline V gene sequence: CDR1 SNHLY, CDR2 FYNNEI. The CDR3 has 14 residues. CDR3 in amino acids: CASSGQGISGEAFF. The CDR3 bases are TGTGCCAGCAGTGGTCAGGGTATCAGTGGTGAAGCTTTCTTT.

This rearrangement joins TRBV11-2 to TRBJ1-4; perhaps TRBD1 as D (6 bases). The CDR3 sequence is 12 residues long. V lost 8 bases, J lost 8 bases, and 12 bases lay in between. CDR1 is SGHAT, CDR2 FQNNGV, per germline. This CDR3 is CASEGGEEKLFF. In nucleotides, the CDR3 is TGTGCCAGCGAAGGGGGGGAGGAAAAACTGTTTTTT.